Each of the 19 T cell receptor beta chains below was sequenced from the same sample in a study of cytomegalovirus exposure and HLA in healthy donors. Use of 60 Vbeta and 13 Jbeta primers characterized the PCR. Method: immunoSEQ multiplex PCR; TCRdb's copy keeps in-frame clones and lacks some. The table records a few hundred thousand clones, over 75% of them present only once. The sample taken for sequencing was PBMCs. These receptor sequences come from a man aged 18 to 30 in good health and CMV-seronegative.

The gene calls are TRBV30 and TRBJ1-4, with D maybe TRBD1 (6 bases). Looked up from germline, CDR1 is GTSNPN and CDR2 is SVGIG (reference sequence). CDR3 length: 12 amino acids. Trimming shortened V by 4 bases and J by 8 bases, and 11 bases separated the two germline ends. The CDR3 is CAWMGAREKLFF. CDR3 coding DNA: TGTGCCTGGATGGGGGCGAGAGAAAAACTGTTTTTT.

The rearrangement uses TRBV30 and TRBJ2-5, with D perhaps matching TRBD2 (7 bases). Trimming pared 4 bases from V and 11 bases from J, leaving 29 bases between. The germline CDR1 and CDR2 sequences are GTSNPN and SVGIG (reference sequence). CDR3 length: 16 residues. The CDR3 coding sequence is TGTGCCTGGACCCGAGGAGGTACAGGGCAACGGCGGGAGCAGTACTTC. Translating it yields CAWTRGGTGQRREQYF.

The rearrangement links TRBV28 to TRBJ2-7; D call uncertain. Trimming removed 1 base at V and 2 bases at J, with 12 bases between. Germline CDR1 is MDHEN and CDR2 is SYDVKM. The CDR3 totals 15 residues. The CDR3: CASSLFEQFAYEQYF. The CDR3 DNA reads as TGTGCCAGCAGTTTATTTGAACAATTCGCCTACGAGCAGTACTTC.

The chain uses TRBV15 and TRBJ2-5, with 11 positions matching TRBD2. Trimming at V came to 0 bases and at J to 2 bases, leaving 5 bases not matched to a gene. Germline CDR1 is LNHNV and CDR2 is YYDKDF (reference sequence). This CDR3 comprises 17 residues. The CDR3 sequence is CATSRDRLAGGQETQYF. CDR3 nucleotides: TGTGCCACCAGCAGAGATCGTTTAGCGGGGGGGCAAGAGACCCAGTACTTC.

Concerning this clone itself: Germline is not matched at one junction end, which may reflect a read error. V is TRBV7-2 and J is TRBJ2-5; 12 positions agree with TRBD2. The germline V gene has CDR1 SGHTA and CDR2 FQGNSA. CDR3 length: 14 residues. The CDR3 loop is CASSLGLAGVVLDF. In nucleotides, the CDR3 is TGTGCCAGCAGCTTAGGACTAGCGGGAGTGGTTTTGGACTTC.

The gene calls are TRBV11-3 and TRBJ2-3, with D possibly TRBD2 on 7 matching bases. Germline V gives CDR1 SGHNT, CDR2 YENEEA. V was cut by 1 base and J by 1 base, with 9 bases left in between. The CDR3 contains 15 residues. As DNA, the CDR3 is TGTGCCAGCAGCTTAGTAGGGGGGGGCACAGATACGCAGTATTTT. Protein sequence: CASSLVGGGTDTQYF.

This clone was counted once. The chain joins TRBV7-3 to TRBJ1-2, with 7 bases that match TRBD1. Germline V gene data show CDR1 as SGHTA and CDR2 as FQGTGA. V dropped 5 bases and J dropped 6; count of bases not matched to a gene: 9. This CDR3 contains 14 residues. Here the CDR3 DNA reads TGTGCCAGCAGCCACGGGGACAGAGTGGATGGCTACACCTTC. Residues: CASSHGDRVDGYTF.

The chain uses TRBV6-5 and TRBJ2-7; 7 positions match TRBD1. V lost 4 bases to trimming and J lost 0 bases; unmatched junction nucleotides: 6. The CDR3 covers 15 residues. Germline CDR1 MNHEY, CDR2 SVGAGI. CDR3 region: CASSFRDRVSYEQYF. The DNA of the CDR3 is TGTGCCAGCAGTTTTCGAGACAGGGTCTCCTACGAGCAGTACTTC.

The J gene is TRBJ1-1, the V gene TRBV7-6; a possible D gene is TRBD1 (5 bases). The CDR3 is 15 residues long. V was pared by 5 bases and J by 0 bases, with 13 bases between. Looked up from germline, CDR1 is SGHVS and CDR2 is FNYEAQ. The CDR3 DNA sequence: TGTGCCAGCAGCGCGGCTCCAGGGATGAACACTGAAGCTTTCTTT. Protein product: CASSAAPGMNTEAFF. The complete variable domain, with remaining parts taken from reference TRBV7-6 and TRBJ1-1, reads GAGVSQSPRYKVTKRGQDVALRCDPISGHVSLYWYRQALGQGPEFLTYFNYEAQQDKSGLPNDRFSAERPEGSISTLTIQRTEQRDSAMYRCASSAAPGMNTEAFFGQGTRLTVV.

CDR3 region: CASSTTGVEQFF. CDR3 DNA: TGTGCCAGCAGCACGACAGGGGTCGAGCAGTTCTTC. The V gene is TRBV9, the J gene TRBJ2-1; 8 bases are shared with TRBD1. Germline CDR1 is SGDLS and CDR2 is YYNGEE. The CDR3 loop spans 12 amino acids. After removal of 4 bases from V and 10 bases from J, the junction contained 4 bases not matched to a gene.

This chain uses TRBV6-4 with TRBJ2-1; 13 bases agree with TRBD2. Germline CDR1 reads MRHNA; CDR2 reads SNTAGT. The V segment lost 6 bases and the J segment 9 bases; nucleotides outside the gene matches: 8. The CDR3 extends over 15 amino acids. CDR3 loop: CASSEGTSGTSEQFF. The DNA of the CDR3 is TGTGCCAGCAGCGAGGGGACTAGCGGGACAAGTGAGCAGTTCTTC.

The chain uses TRBV7-9 and TRBJ1-1; maybe TRBD1 (6 bases). Trimming took off 4 bases at V and 3 bases at J, with 15 bases between the two ends. The germline V gene has CDR1 SEHNR and CDR2 FQNEAQ (reference sequence). The CDR3 consists of 15 residues. The CDR3 reads CASSSDDRYDTEAFF. The CDR3 DNA sequence: TGTGCCAGCAGCTCGGACGACAGGTACGACACTGAAGCTTTCTTT.

This clone showed up just once. The chain couples TRBV27 to TRBJ2-7; 7 bases line up with TRBD1. Germline assignment: CDR1 MNHEY and CDR2 SMNVEV (reference sequence). V gave up 0 bases and J gave up 6 bases; unmatched junction bases: 2. The CDR3 sequence is 13 residues long. The CDR3 region is CASSLSTGIEQYF. Here the CDR3 DNA reads TGTGCCAGCAGTTTATCGACAGGGATCGAGCAGTACTTC.

The chain uses TRBV28 and TRBJ1-5; 7 nucleotides align to TRBD1. CDR3 length: 20 amino acids. Germline values: CDR1 MDHEN, CDR2 SYDVKM. The ends lost 8 bases at V and 2 bases at J; junction bases unmatched: 24. This CDR3 is CASLPPTRDSSYLGNQPQHF. CDR3 coding DNA: TGTGCCAGCCTACCCCCTACCCGGGACAGTAGCTACCTTGGCAATCAGCCCCAGCATTTT.

This clone was counted a few times. V and J are TRBV27 and TRBJ2-1; TRBD1 matches at 12 bases. V lost 3 bases, J lost 0 bases, and 12 bases stayed unmatched. The CDR3 has 20 amino acids. CDR1 MNHEY and CDR2 SMNVEV come from the germline V gene (reference sequence). The CDR3 sequence: CASSFTMGQGARSSYNEQFF. CDR3 nucleotides: TGTGCCAGCAGTTTTACGATGGGACAGGGGGCGAGAAGCTCCTACAATGAGCAGTTCTTC.

DNA of the CDR3: TGTGCCAGCAGCCGCCCAGTGGGGGGGGAGCAGTTCTTC. Its translation is CASSRPVGGEQFF. The chain employs TRBV11-2 and TRBJ2-1, with 7 bases identical to TRBD2. From germline, CDR1 is SGHAT and CDR2 FQNNGV. The CDR3 totals 13 residues. The V gene end was trimmed by 5 bases and the J gene end by 10 bases; junction bases not matched to a gene: 8.

J is TRBJ2-1 and V is TRBV21-1; whether TRBD2, the table's D call, matches the DNA was not checked. TRBV21-1 is a known pseudogene. The CDR3 contains 15 residues. In nucleotides, the CDR3 is TGTGCCAGCAGCAAAGCGTCCGGGGAGGTCGATGAGCAGTTCTTC. Translating gives CASSKASGEVDEQFF.

The gene calls are TRBV6-1 and TRBJ1-2, with D possibly TRBD1 on 5 matching bases. CDR1 is MNHNS and CDR2 is SASEGT in the germline V gene. The CDR3 length is 13 residues. Trimming pared 4 bases from V and 8 bases from J, leaving 14 bases between. The CDR3 is CASSGGLGSGYTF. CDR3 nucleotides: TGTGCCAGCAGTGGGGGACTGGGTTCCGGCTACACCTTC.

This clone was found once. The chain employs TRBV9 and TRBJ1-4, with a possible D match to TRBD1 (5 bases). V was shortened by 2 bases and J by 8 bases, with 16 bases between the two germline ends. There are 15 residues in the CDR3. Germline V gives CDR1 SGDLS, CDR2 YYNGEE. In DNA, the CDR3 is TGTGCCAGCAGCGTGCAGGGTTATAAAGGCGAAAAACTGTTTTTT. Protein product: CASSVQGYKGEKLFF.